These 15 T cell receptor beta chains were sequenced from one sample in a study of blood T cells in healthy people across ages. A sample-barcoded 5' primer and a J-beta primer mix were used in a second PCR of roughly 6 to 11 cycles. TCRdb processed the 5' RACE reads anew with MiXCR; each CDR3 protein has one entry. The sample holds about 620,000 distinct CDR3 sequences, around 20% seen once. Sequencing was done on a sample of blood. The receptors originated from a man in his 70s in good health.

The chain links TRBV3-1 to TRBJ2-7, with 7 bases aligning to TRBD1. CDR1 and CDR2 from the germline V gene are LGHDT and YNNKEL (reference sequence). The CDR3 extends over 14 amino acids. The V gene end was trimmed by 1 base and the J gene end by 6 bases; junction bases not matched to a gene: 6. The CDR3 DNA reads as TGTGCCAGCAGCCAAGTTCCGGGACAGTCCGAGCAGTACTTC. This translates into CASSQVPGQSEQYF.

This clonotype was observed a few times. The chain combines TRBV25-1 with TRBJ1-2; D is undetermined. This CDR3 contains 12 residues. CDR1 and CDR2 (germline): MGHDK, SYGVNS. V lost 3 bases and J lost 1, with 3 bases in between. Written as DNA, the CDR3 is TGTGCCAGCAGTGAGGGTAACTATGGCTACACCTTC. It translates to CASSEGNYGYTF.

A note on this clonotype: This may come from a read error, since a much larger clone is one base off. CDR3 nucleotides: TGTGCCAGCAGCTTAGGCATTAGATACGGGCAGTACTTC. Protein product: CASSLGIRYGQYF. The V and J genes are TRBV7-2 and TRBJ2-7; D remains unclear. The CDR3 sequence is 13 residues long. Germline CDR1 SGHTA, CDR2 FQGNSA. Filled out from reference TRBV7-2 and TRBJ2-7, the complete variable domain reads GAGVSQSPSNKVTEKGKDVELRCDPISGHTALYWYRQSLGQGLEFLIYFQGNSAPDKSGLPSDRFSAERTGGSVSTLTIQRTQQEDSAVYLCASSLGIRYGQYFGPGTRLTVT.

In its sample, this clonotype was seen a few times. This chain connects TRBV19 to TRBJ2-1; a weak D match, TRBD1 (5 bases). This CDR3 contains 14 residues. CDR1 and CDR2 (germline): LNHDA, SQIVND (reference sequence). The V end was cut by 7 bases, the J end by 6 bases, with 16 bases between. CDR3 sequence: CASTPRTISNEQFF. The CDR3 DNA reads as TGTGCCAGTACCCCTCGGACAATCAGCAATGAGCAGTTCTTC.

In its sample, this clonotype was seen a few times. The chain is built from TRBV29-1 and TRBJ2-4; D is possibly TRBD1 (6 bases). Germline assignment: CDR1 SQVTM and CDR2 ANQGSEA. Trimming removed 5 bases from V and 1 base from J, with 9 bases in between. CDR3 length equals 13 residues. CDR3 protein: CSVIQGAKNIQYF. In DNA, the CDR3 is TGCAGCGTTATCCAGGGGGCCAAAAACATTCAGTACTTC.

This sequence joins TRBV3-1 and TRBJ2-7; 8 bases are shared with TRBD2. There are 16 residues in the CDR3. The J segment lost 2 bases and the V segment lost 2 bases, leaving 8 bases of the junction unmatched. From germline, CDR1 is LGHDT and CDR2 YNNKEL (reference sequence). CDR3 nucleotide sequence: TGTGCCAGCAGCCAACCAGTAGCGGGAACTACCTACGAGCAGTACTTC. The encoded protein is CASSQPVAGTTYEQYF.

This chain uses TRBV7-9 with TRBJ2-1; 7 nucleotides align to TRBD2. Trimming removed 4 bases from V and 7 bases from J; junction bases left unmatched: 7. Germline lookup yields CDR1 SEHNR and CDR2 FQNEAQ (reference sequence). The CDR3 runs to 14 residues. The CDR3 loop reads CASSSRGSGNEQFF. In DNA form, the CDR3 reads TGTGCCAGCAGCTCACGTGGTAGCGGGAATGAGCAGTTCTTC.

This clonotype was observed a few times. The J gene is TRBJ1-4, the V gene TRBV20-1; possibly TRBD1 for D (6 bases). This CDR3 spans 15 amino acids. V was pared by 1 base and J by 6 bases, with 15 bases between. Germline-derived CDR1 and CDR2 are DFQATT and SNEGSKA (reference sequence). Here the CDR3 reads CSARGGRGSDEKLFF. The CDR3 region has the DNA TGCAGTGCTAGAGGCGGGAGGGGGTCAGATGAAAAACTGTTTTTT.

This clonotype was counted at least ten times. J is TRBJ2-3 and V is TRBV7-2, with D maybe TRBD1 (5 bases). Trimming left V 1 base short and J 4 bases short, with 18 bases between. This CDR3 is built from 17 residues. Germline V gene lookup returns CDR1 SGHTA and CDR2 FQGNSA. DNA of the CDR3: TGTGCCAGCAGCTTAGGCTCTGGGGCCCCAACGTCAGATACGCAGTATTTT. Residues: CASSLGSGAPTSDTQYF.

Comments on this clonotype: Its ends do not fully match the called genes, so a read error is possible. The chain recombines TRBV12-3 or TRBV12-4 with TRBJ2-3, with D hard to call. This CDR3 has 14 residues. This chain's CDR3 is CAGSLSRYTDTQYF. CDR3 DNA: TGTGCCGGCAGTTTATCCCGGTACACAGATACGCAGTATTTT.

This clonotype has only a few counts. This rearrangement joins TRBV7-9 to TRBJ2-6; 7 nucleotides match TRBD2. The J segment lost 3 bases and the V segment lost 1 base, leaving 6 bases of the junction unmatched. This CDR3 is 17 amino acids long. Germline CDR1 and CDR2: SEHNR and FQNEAQ (reference sequence). The CDR3 loop is CASSLVSGGFGANVLTF. The CDR3 DNA follows: TGTGCCAGCAGCTTAGTTTCGGGAGGCTTTGGGGCCAACGTCCTGACTTTC.

The gene calls are TRBV7-2 and TRBJ2-2; perhaps TRBD1 as D (6 bases). The CDR3 length is 15 residues. Trimming stripped 5 bases from V and 4 bases from J, with 14 bases between. Germline V gene lookup returns CDR1 SGHTA and CDR2 FQGNSA. The CDR3 DNA follows: TGTGCCAGCAGCCCCCAAGGGGGTGGCACCGGGGAGCTGTTTTTT. Protein sequence: CASSPQGGGTGELFF.

Turning to this clonotype: It may be a read error: a sequence one base away is much more abundant. This chain joins TRBV12-3 or TRBV12-4 and TRBJ2-3; 9 bases are a match to TRBD2. The CDR3 loop spans 16 amino acids. Here the CDR3 reads CASSGTGLARTDAQYF. The CDR3 DNA follows: TGTGCCAGCAGTGGCACGGGACTAGCCCGCACAGATGCGCAGTATTTT.

The rearrangement links TRBV12-3 or TRBV12-4 to TRBJ2-5; 9 bases line up with TRBD2. The DNA end is more similar to TRBJ2-7, so the J call may be wrong. The CDR3 sequence is 17 residues long. Written as DNA, the CDR3 is TGTGCCAGCGCCGGTACTAGCGGGCCCAAAATCTCCTACGAGCAGTACTTC. Its translation: CASAGTSGPKISYEQYF.

Details on this clonotype: A read error may produce the germline difference seen at one junction end. The chain links TRBV12-3 or TRBV12-4 to TRBJ2-3, with D possibly being TRBD1 (6 bases). The CDR3 length is 17 residues. This chain's CDR3 is CASSLILGRGGEDTRYF. The DNA of the CDR3 is TGTGCCAGCAGTTTAATTCTGGGCAGGGGCGGTGAAGATACGCGGTATTTT.